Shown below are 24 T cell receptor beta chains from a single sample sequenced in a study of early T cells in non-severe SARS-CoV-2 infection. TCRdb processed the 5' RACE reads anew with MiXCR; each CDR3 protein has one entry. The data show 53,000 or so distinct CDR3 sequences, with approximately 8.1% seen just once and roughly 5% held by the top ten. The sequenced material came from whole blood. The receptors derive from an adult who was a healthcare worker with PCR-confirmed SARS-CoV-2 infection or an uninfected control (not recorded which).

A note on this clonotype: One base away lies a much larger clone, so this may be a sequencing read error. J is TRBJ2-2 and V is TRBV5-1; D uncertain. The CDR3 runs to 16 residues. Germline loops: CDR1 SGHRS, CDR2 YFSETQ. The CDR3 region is CTSSPRRVANTGELFF. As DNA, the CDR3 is TGCACCAGCAGCCCAAGAAGGGTCGCGAACACCGGGGAGCTGTTTTTT.

In nucleotides, the CDR3 is TGTGCCAGCAGCTTAGGGGACCCCTCTAGCACAGATACGCAGTATTTT. It is translated as CASSLGDPSSTDTQYF. V and J are TRBV7-9 and TRBJ2-3, with D possibly called TRBD1 or TRBD2 (5 bases each). Trimming left V 1 base short and J 0 bases short, with 11 bases between. The CDR3 spans 16 residues. Germline CDR1 and CDR2: SEHNR and FQNEAQ (reference sequence).

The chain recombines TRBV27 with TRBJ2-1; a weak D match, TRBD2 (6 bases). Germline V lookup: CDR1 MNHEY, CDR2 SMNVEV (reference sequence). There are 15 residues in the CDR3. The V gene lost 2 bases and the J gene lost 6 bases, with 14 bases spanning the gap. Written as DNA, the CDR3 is TGTGCCAGCAGTTTAGCGGGGCCGGCAGGCAATGAGCAGTTCTTC. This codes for CASSLAGPAGNEQFF.

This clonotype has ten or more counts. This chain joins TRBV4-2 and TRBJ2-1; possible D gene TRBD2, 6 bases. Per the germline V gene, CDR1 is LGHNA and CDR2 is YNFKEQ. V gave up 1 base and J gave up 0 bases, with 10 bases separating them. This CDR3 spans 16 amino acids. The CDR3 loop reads CASSQGDSASYNEQFF. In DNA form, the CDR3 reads TGTGCCAGCAGCCAAGGGGACTCCGCCTCCTACAATGAGCAGTTCTTC.

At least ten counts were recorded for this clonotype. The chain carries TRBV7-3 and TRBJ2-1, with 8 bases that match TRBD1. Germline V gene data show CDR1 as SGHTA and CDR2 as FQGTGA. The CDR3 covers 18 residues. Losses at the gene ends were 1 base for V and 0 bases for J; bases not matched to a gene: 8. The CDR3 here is CASSLRARTGSSYNEQFF. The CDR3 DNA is TGTGCCAGCAGCTTAAGGGCCAGGACAGGGAGCTCCTACAATGAGCAGTTCTTC.

The CDR3 is CSAPAASGGTDTQYF. In DNA, the CDR3 is TGCAGTGCTCCTGCGGCTAGCGGGGGGACAGATACGCAGTATTTT. The chain links TRBV20-1 to TRBJ2-3, with 11 positions matching TRBD2. CDR3 length: 15 amino acids. With V trimmed by 5 bases and J by 3 bases, 7 bases remained unmatched. Germline values: CDR1 DFQATT, CDR2 SNEGSKA (reference sequence).

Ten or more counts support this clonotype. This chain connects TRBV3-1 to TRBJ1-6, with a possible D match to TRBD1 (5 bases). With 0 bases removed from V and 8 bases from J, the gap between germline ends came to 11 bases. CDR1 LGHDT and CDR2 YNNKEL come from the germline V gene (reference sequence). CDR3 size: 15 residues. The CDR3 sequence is CASSQEQGSHSPLHF. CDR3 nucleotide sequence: TGTGCCAGCAGCCAAGAGCAGGGCAGTCATTCACCCCTCCACTTT.

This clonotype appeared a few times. CDR3 amino acids: CASSQESLAEHTDTQYF. Written as DNA, the CDR3 is TGCGCCAGCAGCCAAGAGTCACTAGCGGAGCACACAGATACGCAGTATTTT. The chain joins TRBV4-1 to TRBJ2-3; 8 nucleotides agree with TRBD2. Per the germline V gene, CDR1 is MGHRA and CDR2 is YSYEKL. The CDR3 totals 17 residues. J was trimmed by 2 bases and V by 0 bases; bases with no gene match: 7.

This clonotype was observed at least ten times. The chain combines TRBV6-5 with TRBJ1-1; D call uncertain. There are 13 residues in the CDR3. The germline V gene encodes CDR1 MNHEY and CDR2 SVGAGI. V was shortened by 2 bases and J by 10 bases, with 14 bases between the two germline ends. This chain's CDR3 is CASSYGRPEPAFF. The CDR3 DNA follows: TGTGCCAGCAGTTACGGGCGACCTGAACCAGCTTTCTTT.

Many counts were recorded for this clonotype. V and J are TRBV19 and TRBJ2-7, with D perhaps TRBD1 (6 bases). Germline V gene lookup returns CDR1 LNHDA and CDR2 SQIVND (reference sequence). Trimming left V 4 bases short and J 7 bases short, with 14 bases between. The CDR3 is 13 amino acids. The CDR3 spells CASSTYEGEEQYF. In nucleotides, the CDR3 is TGTGCCAGTAGTACCTACGAGGGGGAGGAGCAGTACTTC.

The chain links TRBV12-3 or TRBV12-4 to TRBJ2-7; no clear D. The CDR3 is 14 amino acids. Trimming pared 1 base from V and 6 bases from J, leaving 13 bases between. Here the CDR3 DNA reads TGTGCCAGCAGTTTAGGGATTTCGTTGGCCGAGCAGTACTTC. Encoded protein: CASSLGISLAEQYF.

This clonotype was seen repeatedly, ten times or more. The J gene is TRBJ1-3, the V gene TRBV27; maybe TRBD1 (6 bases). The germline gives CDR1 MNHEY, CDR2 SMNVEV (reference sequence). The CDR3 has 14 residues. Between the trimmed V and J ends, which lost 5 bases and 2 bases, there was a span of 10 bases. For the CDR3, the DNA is TGTGCCAGCAGTCCCCGGACAGCTGGAAACACCATATATTTT. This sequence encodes CASSPRTAGNTIYF.

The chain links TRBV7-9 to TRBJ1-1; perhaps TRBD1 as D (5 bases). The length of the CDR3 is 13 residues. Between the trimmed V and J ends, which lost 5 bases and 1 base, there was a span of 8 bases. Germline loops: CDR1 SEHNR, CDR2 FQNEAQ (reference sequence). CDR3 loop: CASSTGQNTEAFF. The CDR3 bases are TGTGCCAGCAGCACAGGACAGAACACTGAAGCTTTCTTT.

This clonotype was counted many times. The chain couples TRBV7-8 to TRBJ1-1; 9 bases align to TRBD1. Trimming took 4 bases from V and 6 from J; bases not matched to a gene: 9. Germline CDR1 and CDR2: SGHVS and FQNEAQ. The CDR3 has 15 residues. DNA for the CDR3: TGTGCCAGCAGCTCAACATCGGGACAGGGAGCTGAAGCTTTCTTT. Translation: CASSSTSGQGAEAFF.

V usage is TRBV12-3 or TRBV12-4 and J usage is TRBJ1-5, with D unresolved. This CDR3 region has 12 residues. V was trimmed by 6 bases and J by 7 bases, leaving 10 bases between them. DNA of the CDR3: TGTGCCAGCAGCTCTGGGTACCAGCCCCAGCATTTT. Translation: CASSSGYQPQHF.

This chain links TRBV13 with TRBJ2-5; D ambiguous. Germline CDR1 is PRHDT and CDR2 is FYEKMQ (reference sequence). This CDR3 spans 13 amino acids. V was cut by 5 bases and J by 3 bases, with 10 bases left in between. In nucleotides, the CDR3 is TGTGCCAGCAGCCCTCCTTACGAAGAGACCCAGTACTTC. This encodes CASSPPYEETQYF.

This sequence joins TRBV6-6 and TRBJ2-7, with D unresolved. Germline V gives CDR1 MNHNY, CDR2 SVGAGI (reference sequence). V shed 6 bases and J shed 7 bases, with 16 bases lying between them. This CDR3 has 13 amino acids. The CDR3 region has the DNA TGTGCCAGCAGCTCCCCCCCAATTTGGGAGCAGTACTTC. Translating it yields CASSSPPIWEQYF.

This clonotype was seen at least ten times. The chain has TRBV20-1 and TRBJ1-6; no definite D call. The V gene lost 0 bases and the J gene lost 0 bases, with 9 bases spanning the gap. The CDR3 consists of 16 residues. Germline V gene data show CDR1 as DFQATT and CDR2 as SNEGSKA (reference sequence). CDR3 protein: CSARDKAASYNSPLHF. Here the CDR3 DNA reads TGCAGTGCTAGAGATAAAGCAGCCTCCTATAATTCACCCCTCCACTTT.

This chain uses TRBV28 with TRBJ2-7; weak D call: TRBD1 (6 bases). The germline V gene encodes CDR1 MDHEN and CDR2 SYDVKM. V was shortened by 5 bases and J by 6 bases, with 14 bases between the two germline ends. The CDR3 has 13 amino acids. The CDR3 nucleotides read TGTGCCAGCAGTACCCGACAGGCCTCCGAGCAGTACTTC. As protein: CASSTRQASEQYF.

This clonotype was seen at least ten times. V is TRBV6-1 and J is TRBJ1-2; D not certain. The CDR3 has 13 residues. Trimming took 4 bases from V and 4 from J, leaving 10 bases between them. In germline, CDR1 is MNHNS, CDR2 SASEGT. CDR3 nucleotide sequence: TGTGCCAGCAGTGCGGAATGGGTCTATGGCTACACCTTC. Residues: CASSAEWVYGYTF.

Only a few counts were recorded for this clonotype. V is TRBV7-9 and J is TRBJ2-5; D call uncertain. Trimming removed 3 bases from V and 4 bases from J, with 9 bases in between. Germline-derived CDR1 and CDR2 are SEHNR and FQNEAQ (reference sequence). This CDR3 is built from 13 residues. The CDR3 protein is CASSFFNGETQYF. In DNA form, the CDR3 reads TGTGCCAGCAGCTTCTTTAATGGAGAGACCCAGTACTTC.

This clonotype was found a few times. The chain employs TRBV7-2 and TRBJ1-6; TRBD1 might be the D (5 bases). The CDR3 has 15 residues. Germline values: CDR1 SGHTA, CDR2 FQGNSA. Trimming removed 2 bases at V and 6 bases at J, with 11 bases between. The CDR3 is CASSLSTVPNSPLHF. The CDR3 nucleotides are TGTGCCAGCAGCTTATCGACAGTCCCTAATTCACCCCTCCACTTT. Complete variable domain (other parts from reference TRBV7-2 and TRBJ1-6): GAGVSQSPSNKVTEKGKDVELRCDPISGHTALYWYRQSLGQGLEFLIYFQGNSAPDKSGLPSDRFSAERTGGSVSTLTIQRTQQEDSAVYLCASSLSTVPNSPLHFGNGTRLTVT.

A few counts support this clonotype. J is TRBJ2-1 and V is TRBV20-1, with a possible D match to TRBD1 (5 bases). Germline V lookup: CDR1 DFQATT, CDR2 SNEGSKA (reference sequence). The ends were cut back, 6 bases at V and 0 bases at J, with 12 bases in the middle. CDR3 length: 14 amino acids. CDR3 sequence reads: CSARTSLSYNEQFF. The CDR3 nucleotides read TGCAGTGCCAGGACATCCCTCTCCTACAATGAGCAGTTCTTC.

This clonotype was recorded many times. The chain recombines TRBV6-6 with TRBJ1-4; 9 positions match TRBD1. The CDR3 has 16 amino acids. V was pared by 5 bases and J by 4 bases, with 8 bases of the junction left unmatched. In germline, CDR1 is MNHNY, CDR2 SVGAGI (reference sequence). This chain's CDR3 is CASSNRDRDYNEKLFF. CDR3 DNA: TGTGCCAGCAGTAACCGGGACAGGGACTATAATGAAAAACTGTTTTTT.